This T cell receptor beta chain emerged from a study of cytomegalovirus exposure and HLA in healthy donors. On this clone itself: The antigen remains unidentified.

PCR involved 60 Vbeta and 13 Jbeta primers. Data came from immunoSEQ multiplex PCR; TCRdb stores just in-frame clones and leaves some out. Of 110,000 or so clones in the sample, more than 65% were seen once. The CDR3 length is 16 residues. Germline V lookup: CDR1 SGHRS, CDR2 YFSETQ. Deletions cut 4 bases from V and 6 bases from J, with 21 bases between. Study conclusions and caveats: The authors listed around 150 TCR beta chains as cytomegalovirus-associated. HLA allele associations emerged for around 15,000 TCR beta sequences in a later analysis, at 0.05 false discovery rate.

At the time of sampling, donors were nominally healthy, though unrecorded immune exposures were likely. The clonotype was recovered from a man under 40 in good health and CMV-seronegative. The rearrangement uses TRBV5-1 and TRBJ2-3, with D perhaps matching TRBD2 (6 bases). Sequencing was carried out using PBMCs. As DNA, the CDR3 is TGCGCCAGCAGCCTACGCGTCTTGGGAGGTGGGGATACGCAGTATTTT. It is translated as CASSLRVLGGGDTQYF.